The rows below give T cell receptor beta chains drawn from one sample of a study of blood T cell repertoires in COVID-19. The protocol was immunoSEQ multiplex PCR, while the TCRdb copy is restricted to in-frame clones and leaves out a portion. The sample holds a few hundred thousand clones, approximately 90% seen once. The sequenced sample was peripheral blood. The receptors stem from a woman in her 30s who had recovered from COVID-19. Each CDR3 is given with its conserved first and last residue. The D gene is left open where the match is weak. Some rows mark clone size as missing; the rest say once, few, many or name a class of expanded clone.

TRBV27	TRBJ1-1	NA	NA	CASSLSGHSNQAFF	TGTGCCAGCAGTTTATCGGGACACAGTAATCAAGCTTTCTTT
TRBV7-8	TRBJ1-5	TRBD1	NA	CASSPTGGGNQPQHF	TGTGCCAGCAGCCCGACAGGGGGCGGCAATCAGCCCCAGCATTTT
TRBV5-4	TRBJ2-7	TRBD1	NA	CASAGQGGDEQYF	TGTGCCAGCGCAGGACAGGGGGGCGACGAGCAGTACTTC
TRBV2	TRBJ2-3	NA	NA	CASSGSRGTDTQYF	TGTGCCAGCAGTGGCTCCCGGGGCACAGATACGCAGTATTTT
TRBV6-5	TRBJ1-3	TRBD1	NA	CASSYFAGGSGNTIYF	TGTGCCAGCAGTTATTTTGCAGGGGGCTCTGGAAACACCATATATTTT
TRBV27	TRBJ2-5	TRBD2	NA	CASTPIGTRLGTQYF	TGTGCCAGCACCCCAATCGGGACTAGACTTGGGACCCAGTACTTC
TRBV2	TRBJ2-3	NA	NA	CASRDWSSTDTQYF	TGTGCCAGCAGGGACTGGTCTAGCACAGATACGCAGTATTTT
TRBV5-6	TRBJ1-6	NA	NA	CASSLAGWTDTPPLHF	TGTGCCAGCAGCTTGGCAGGGTGGACAGACACGCCACCCCTCCACTTT
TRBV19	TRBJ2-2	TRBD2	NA	CASYQRGENTGELFF	TGTGCCAGTTATCAGCGGGGGGAGAACACCGGGGAGCTGTTTTTT
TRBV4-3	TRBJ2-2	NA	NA	CASSQDLGSGELFF	TGCGCCAGCAGCCAAGATCTGGGCTCCGGGGAGCTGTTTTTT
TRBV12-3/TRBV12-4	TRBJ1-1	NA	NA	CASSLHQGKAFF	TGTGCCAGCAGTCTTCACCAGGGTAAAGCTTTCTTT
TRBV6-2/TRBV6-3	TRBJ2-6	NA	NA	CASSLTGSGANVLTF	TGTGCCAGCAGTTTAACAGGGAGTGGGGCCAACGTCCTGACTTTC
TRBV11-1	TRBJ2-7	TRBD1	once	CASTSDRGSTYEQYF	TGTGCCAGCACTTCCGACAGGGGCAGCACCTACGAGCAGTACTTC
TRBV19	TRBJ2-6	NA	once	CASSIRQAAGANVLTF	TGTGCCAGTAGTATTAGGCAGGCAGCTGGGGCCAACGTCCTGACTTTC
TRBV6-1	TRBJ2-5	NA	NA	CASSEVAGGQETQYF	TGTGCCAGCAGTGAAGTGGCCGGGGGTCAAGAGACCCAGTACTTC
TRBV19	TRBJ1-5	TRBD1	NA	CASSATGGSFQPQHF	TGTGCCAGTAGTGCTACAGGGGGGTCGTTTCAGCCCCAGCATTTT
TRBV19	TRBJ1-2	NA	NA	CASSAMEGRPNLYGYTF	TGTGCCAGTAGTGCTATGGAGGGACGGCCTAACCTTTATGGCTACACCTTC
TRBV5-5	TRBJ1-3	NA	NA	CASSLAEGGTIYF	TGTGCCAGCAGCTTGGCTGAGGGCGGCACCATATATTTT
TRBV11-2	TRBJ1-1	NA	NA	CASSLALANTEAFF	TGTGCCAGCAGCTTAGCTTTGGCGAACACTGAAGCTTTCTTT
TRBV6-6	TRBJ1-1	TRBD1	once	CASSRVDRGPSYTEAFF	TGTGCCAGCAGTCGGGTCGACAGGGGGCCCTCGTACACTGAAGCTTTCTTT
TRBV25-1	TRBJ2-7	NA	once	CASRPGGLIDGEQYF	TGTGCCAGCAGACCCGGGGGACTCATCGATGGCGAGCAGTACTTC
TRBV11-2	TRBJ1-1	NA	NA	CASSYEVSGTEAFF	TGTGCCAGCAGCTACGAGGTTTCGGGCACTGAAGCTTTCTTT
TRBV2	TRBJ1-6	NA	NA	CASVSWPLISPLHF	TGTGCCAGCGTCTCGTGGCCTTTGATTTCACCCCTCCACTTT
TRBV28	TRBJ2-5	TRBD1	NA	CASSLNRMGAGGWETQYF	TGTGCCAGCAGTTTGAACAGAATGGGGGCAGGGGGATGGGAGACCCAGTACTTC
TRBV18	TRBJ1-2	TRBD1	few	CASSPNLDRGGDYGYTF	TGTGCCAGCTCGCCCAACCTCGACAGGGGAGGTGACTATGGCTACACCTTC
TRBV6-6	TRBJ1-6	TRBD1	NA	CASSRWTGGFDNSPLHF	TGTGCCAGCAGTCGATGGACAGGGGGCTTCGATAATTCACCCCTCCACTTT
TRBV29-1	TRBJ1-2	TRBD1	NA	CSVRINRGENYGYTF	TGCAGCGTTAGGATTAACAGGGGTGAGAACTATGGCTACACCTTC
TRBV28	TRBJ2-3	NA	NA	CASRPTGLDTQYF	TGTGCCAGCAGGCCTACAGGGTTGGATACGCAGTATTTT
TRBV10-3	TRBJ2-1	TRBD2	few	CAISESRGGGYNEQFF	TGTGCCATCAGTGAGTCGAGGGGCGGGGGGTACAATGAGCAGTTCTTC
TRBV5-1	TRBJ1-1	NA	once	CASSFSGVEAFF	TGCGCCAGCAGCTTTTCAGGGGTTGAAGCTTTCTTT
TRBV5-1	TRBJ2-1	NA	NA	CASSQTGEQFF	TGCGCCAGCAGCCAGACAGGAGAGCAGTTCTTC
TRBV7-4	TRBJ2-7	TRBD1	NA	CASSLRDRGPCPYEQYF	TGTGCCAGCAGCTTAAGGGACAGGGGCCCTTGTCCCTACGAGCAGTACTTC
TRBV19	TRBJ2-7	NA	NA	CASSIGGEGSYEQYF	TGTGCCAGTAGTATTGGAGGTGAGGGCTCCTACGAGCAGTACTTC
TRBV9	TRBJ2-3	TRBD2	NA	CASSVDLAGGGTDTQYF	TGTGCCAGCAGCGTAGATTTGGCGGGGGGAGGCACAGATACGCAGTATTTT
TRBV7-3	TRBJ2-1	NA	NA	CASSLNPPDEQFF	TGTGCCAGCAGCTTAAATCCCCCTGATGAGCAGTTCTTC
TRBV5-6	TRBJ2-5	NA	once	CASPGHGQETQYF	TGTGCCAGTCCGGGACACGGTCAAGAGACCCAGTACTTC
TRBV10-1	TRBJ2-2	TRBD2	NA	CASSDSGLAGGDTGELFF	TGCGCCAGCAGTGATTCCGGACTAGCGGGGGGGGACACCGGGGAGCTGTTTTTT
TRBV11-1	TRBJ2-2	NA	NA	CASSRRVQGSTGELFF	TGTGCCAGCAGCCGGCGAGTCCAGGGTAGCACCGGGGAGCTGTTTTTT
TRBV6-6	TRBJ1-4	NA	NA	CASRRSFYFNEKLFF	TGTGCCAGCCGGAGGTCCTTCTATTTTAATGAAAAACTGTTTTTT
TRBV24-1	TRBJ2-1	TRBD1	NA	CATSDFDPGQGVSYNEQFF	TGTGCCACCAGTGATTTTGACCCGGGACAGGGGGTCTCCTACAATGAGCAGTTCTTC
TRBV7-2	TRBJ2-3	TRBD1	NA	CASSWGQVTDTQYF	TGTGCCAGCAGCTGGGGACAGGTCACAGATACGCAGTATTTT
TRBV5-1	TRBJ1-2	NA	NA	CASSSGTQGRGYTF	TGCGCCAGCAGCTCCGGGACACAAGGGCGAGGCTACACCTTC
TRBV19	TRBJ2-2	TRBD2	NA	CASTPLAGYATGELFF	TGTGCCAGTACCCCTCTAGCGGGGTACGCCACCGGGGAGCTGTTTTTT
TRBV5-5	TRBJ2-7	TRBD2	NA	CASIGLAGGRSSSEQYF	TGTGCCAGCATCGGCCTAGCGGGGGGCCGGTCCTCCTCCGAGCAGTACTTC
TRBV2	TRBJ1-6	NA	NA	CASTAELNSPLHF	TGTGCCAGCACCGCCGAACTTAATTCACCCCTCCACTTT
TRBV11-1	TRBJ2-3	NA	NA	CASSLGFQRGTDTQYF	TGTGCCAGCAGCTTAGGTTTCCAGCGGGGCACAGATACGCAGTATTTT
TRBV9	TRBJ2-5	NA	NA	CASSVGGGAETQYF	TGTGCCAGCAGCGTAGGGGGCGGGGCGGAGACCCAGTACTTC
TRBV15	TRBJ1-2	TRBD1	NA	CATSPRTGHGYTF	TGTGCCACCAGCCCACGGACAGGGCATGGCTACACCTTC